A single sample is the source of the 18 T cell receptor beta chains below, sequenced in a study of blood T cells in healthy people across ages. Primers used in a second PCR of about 7 to 12 cycles were a sample-barcoded 5' primer and a J-beta primer mix. MiXCR was run by TCRdb on the 5' RACE reads, yielding one entry per CDR3 protein. The sample contains about 640,000 distinct CDR3 sequences, roughly 53% of which appear only once. Sequenced input: blood. The receptors shown here come from a man aged 55 to 70 in good health.

In this sample, this clonotype turned up a few times. The rearrangement uses TRBV7-2 and TRBJ2-7; 10 bases fit TRBD1. This CDR3 contains 14 residues. CDR1 SGHTA and CDR2 FQGNSA come from the germline V gene. Unmatched junction bases numbered 5, after V lost 5 bases and J lost 4 bases. CDR3 loop: CASSPGTGEYEQYF. As DNA, the CDR3 is TGTGCCAGCAGCCCCGGGACAGGGGAGTACGAGCAGTACTTC.

The chain links TRBV5-1 to TRBJ1-4; no clear D gene. In germline, CDR1 is SGHRS, CDR2 YFSETQ. The V gene lost 2 bases and the J gene lost 5 bases, with 10 bases spanning the gap. CDR3 length: 14 residues. CDR3 coding DNA: TGCGCCAGCAGCTTTTCACAGAACAATGAAAAACTGTTTTTT. Residues: CASSFSQNNEKLFF.

The gene calls are TRBV24-1 and TRBJ2-1; D is ambiguous. The V end lost 4 bases, the J end lost 8 bases, and 14 bases lay between the germline ends. Germline assignment: CDR1 KGHDR and CDR2 SFDVKD. The CDR3 is made up of 14 amino acids. CDR3 sequence: CATSEVTPPHEQFF. In DNA form, the CDR3 reads TGTGCCACCAGTGAGGTAACACCACCCCATGAGCAGTTCTTC.

The chain uses TRBV6-6 and TRBJ2-1; D gene ambiguous. CDR3 length: 13 amino acids. Deletions cut 7 bases from V and 0 bases from J, with 7 bases between. Per the germline V gene, CDR1 is MNHNY and CDR2 is SVGAGI (reference sequence). The CDR3 loop is CASTARSYNEQFF. The DNA of the CDR3 is TGTGCCAGCACGGCTCGCTCCTACAATGAGCAGTTCTTC.

The J gene is TRBJ2-1, the V gene TRBV29-1, with a tentative D call TRBD1 (6 bases). V was cut by 3 bases and J by 5 bases, with 17 bases left in between. In germline, CDR1 is SQVTM, CDR2 ANQGSEA. The CDR3 length is 15 residues. The CDR3 nucleotides are TGCAGCGTTGATGGGGGCAGGGCGGACGACAATGAGCAGTTCTTC. Protein product: CSVDGGRADDNEQFF.

This clonotype was recorded at least ten times. J is TRBJ2-5 and V is TRBV2; 14 nucleotides align to TRBD2. The CDR3 is 16 residues long. The junction had 5 bases not matched to a gene; V was cut back by 6 bases and J by 2 bases. The germline gives CDR1 SNHLY, CDR2 FYNNEI. CDR3 nucleotides: TGTGCCAGCAGCACTGGACTAGCGGGGGGACAAGAGACCCAGTACTTC. Translating it yields CASSTGLAGGQETQYF.

The chain uses TRBV10-2 and TRBJ2-7; TRBD1 aligns across 8 bases. J gave up 2 bases and V 7 bases, and 7 bases lay outside the gene matches. This CDR3 is built from 14 residues. Per germline, CDR1 WSHSY and CDR2 SAAADI. The CDR3 loop is CASIQRDRPYEQYF. CDR3 bases: TGCGCCAGCATTCAACGGGACAGGCCCTACGAGCAGTACTTC.

This clonotype was seen a handful of times. This rearrangement joins TRBV3-1 to TRBJ2-3; D could derive from TRBD1 or TRBD2 (6 bases each). V was cut by 4 bases and J by 9 bases, with 20 bases left in between. Germline loops: CDR1 LGHDT, CDR2 YNNKEL (reference sequence). This CDR3 spans 15 amino acids. DNA of the CDR3: TGTGCCAGCAGCCGCGTCGGAGGGGGTACAACGACGCAGTATTTT. Its translation: CASSRVGGGTTTQYF.

This clonotype was observed a single time. The rearrangement links TRBV23-1 to TRBJ2-3; TRBD2 matches at 11 bases. TRBV23-1 is reported as an ORF; its role is uncertain. J lost 3 bases, V lost 2 bases, and 10 bases had no gene match. This CDR3 contains 18 residues. The CDR3 loop reads CASSQPLIAGGRTDTQYF. The CDR3 nucleotides read TGCGCCAGCAGTCAACCCCTAATAGCGGGGGGGCGGACAGATACGCAGTATTTT.

V is TRBV7-8 and J is TRBJ2-1; 10 bases line up with TRBD2. This CDR3 region has 17 residues. From germline, CDR1 is SGHVS and CDR2 FQNEAQ. The V gene end was trimmed by 5 bases and the J gene end by 2 bases; junction bases not matched to a gene: 9. CDR3 coding DNA: TGTGCCAGCAGCCCCCCGGGACTAGCGCTTACCTACAATGAGCAGTTCTTC. Its protein is CASSPPGLALTYNEQFF.

The chain has TRBV9 and TRBJ2-3; D remains ambiguous. Germline V gene lookup returns CDR1 SGDLS and CDR2 YYNGEE. Trimming took 8 bases from V and 3 from J, leaving 4 bases between them. This CDR3 comprises 10 residues. CDR3 DNA: TGTGCCAGGAGAACAGATACGCAGTATTTT. Its protein product is CARRTDTQYF.

V usage is TRBV10-3 and J usage is TRBJ1-2; no firm D call. The V gene's germline CDR1 is ENHRY and CDR2 SYGVKD. Trimming shortened V by 3 bases and J by 5 bases, and 10 bases separated the two germline ends. The CDR3 sequence is 13 residues long. In nucleotides, the CDR3 is TGTGCCATCAGTGAAACTGGACCATATGGCTACACCTTC. Its translation is CAISETGPYGYTF.

This chain uses TRBV10-3 with TRBJ2-3; D perhaps matches TRBD2 (6 bases). CDR3 length equals 15 residues. CDR1 and CDR2 (germline): ENHRY, SYGVKD. V shed 10 bases and J shed 2 bases, with 19 bases lying between them. The CDR3 sequence is CATHPSGTFTDTQYF. The CDR3 region has the DNA TGTGCCACACACCCCAGTGGGACTTTCACAGATACGCAGTATTTT.

The gene calls are TRBV20-1 and TRBJ2-5; D might be TRBD1 or TRBD2, each matching 5 bases. V gave up 6 bases and J gave up 2 bases, with 13 bases separating them. CDR1 and CDR2 (germline): DFQATT, SNEGSKA (reference sequence). The CDR3 runs 13 residues. The CDR3 nucleotides read TGCAGTGCCGGACCGGGACGTCAAGAGACCCAGTACTTC. Translated: CSAGPGRQETQYF.

This clonotype showed up just a few times. The CDR3 loop reads CASSQDYYEQYF. CDR3 sequence (DNA): TGTGCCAGCAGTCAGGACTACTACGAGCAGTACTTC. V usage is TRBV6-5 and J usage is TRBJ2-7; a possible D gene is TRBD2 (6 bases). Per germline, CDR1 MNHEY and CDR2 SVGAGI. V lost 5 bases and J 3 bases, leaving 8 bases between the germline ends. CDR3 length: 12 residues.

The chain joins TRBV5-1 to TRBJ2-5; a possible D gene is TRBD1 (5 bases). CDR3 length: 14 residues. Between the trimmed V and J ends, which lost 3 bases and 5 bases, there was a span of 14 bases. Germline values: CDR1 SGHRS, CDR2 YFSETQ. The CDR3 nucleotides are TGCGCCAGCAGCTCGCAGGACAACAGGGAGACCCAGTACTTC. As protein: CASSSQDNRETQYF. Drawing the rest from reference TRBV5-1 and TRBJ2-5, the complete variable domain is KAGVTQTPRYLIKTRGQQVTLSCSPISGHRSVSWYQQTPGQGLQFLFEYFSETQRNKGNFPGRFSGRQFSNSRSEMNVSTLELGDSALYLCASSSQDNRETQYFGPGTRLLVL.

This chain uses TRBV4-2 with TRBJ2-3; 8 bases match TRBD2. This CDR3 is built from 18 residues. V was clipped by 4 bases and J by 0 bases; unmatched bases: 12. Germline assignment: CDR1 LGHNA and CDR2 YNFKEQ. CDR3 coding DNA: TGTGCCAGCAGCCGACTCTTATCGGGAGGGGCTAGCACAGATACGCAGTATTTT. It encodes CASSRLLSGGASTDTQYF.

The rearrangement uses TRBV7-2 and TRBJ1-2; the D gene is possibly TRBD1 (5 bases). Germline V gives CDR1 SGHTA, CDR2 FQGNSA. The CDR3 is 15 residues long. V lost 3 bases, J lost 0 bases, and 11 bases lay in between. The CDR3 sequence is CASSFGTEANYGYTF. The DNA for the CDR3 is TGTGCCAGCAGCTTCGGGACGGAAGCTAACTATGGCTACACCTTC.